The sequence of this T cell receptor beta chain was determined in a study of PD-L1 blockade in urothelial cancer. On the study more broadly: Bladder-origin urothelial cancer in males described most of the 29 patients. Researchers found blood samples held a median of roughly 140,000 T cells.

Trimming at V came to 0 bases and at J to 7 bases, leaving 0 bases not matched to a gene. The CDR3 has 14 residues. Germline CDR1 reads SEHNR; CDR2 reads FQNEAQ (reference sequence). Time point meaning: peripheral blood 6 weeks after treatment start. This clone was counted once. Sequencing used immunoSEQ multiplex PCR; TCRdb keeps in-frame clones, though not all of them. The sample lists approximately 83,000 clones; around 78% were seen once. This clonotype originated in a man in his sixties or seventies with urothelial cancer. The specimen comprised PBMCs, sampled around atezolizumab (anti-PD-L1) treatment. This chain uses TRBV7-9 with TRBJ1-4, with 9 bases fitting TRBD1. Here the CDR3 DNA reads TGTGCCAGCAGCTTAGCGGGACAGGGTGAAAAACTGTTTTTT. It yields the protein CASSLAGQGEKLFF.